Listed below are T cell receptor beta chains from one sample, sequenced in a study of blood T cells in healthy people across ages. TCRdb passed the 5' RACE reads through MiXCR, listing each CDR3 protein once. The sample lists over a million distinct CDR3 sequences; roughly 64% were seen once. The source material was blood. These receptors came from a man between 18 and 35 years old in good health. The CDR3 runs from the conserved cysteine through the conserved F or W. Each record gives: V gene, J gene, clone size, D gene, CDR3 DNA, CDR3 protein. A D gene is named only where the DNA matches it firmly. Clone size appears in some rows only: once, few, many, or a class for an expanded clone.

V gene: TRBV7-8; J gene: TRBJ2-6; clone size: few; D gene: .; CDR3 DNA: TGTGCCAGCAGCTTACGCAGAGGGGCCAACGTCCTGACTTTC; CDR3 protein: CASSLRRGANVLTF
V gene: TRBV6-1; J gene: TRBJ2-7; clone size: .; D gene: .; CDR3 DNA: TGTGCCAGCAGTGAGGGGGGGCGCATGAACGAGCAGTACTTC; CDR3 protein: CASSEGGRMNEQYF
V gene: TRBV15; J gene: TRBJ2-5; clone size: few; D gene: .; CDR3 DNA: TGTGCCACCGCTCCCCAGCGGAAAGAGACCCAGTACTTC; CDR3 protein: CATAPQRKETQYF
V gene: TRBV27; J gene: TRBJ2-1; clone size: once; D gene: TRBD2; CDR3 DNA: TGTGCCAGCAGTTTATGGGAGGAGGGGAGGGTAAAGCAGTTCTTC; CDR3 protein: CASSLWEEGRVKQFF
V gene: TRBV20-1; J gene: TRBJ2-1; clone size: .; D gene: .; CDR3 DNA: TGCAGTGCTACGACAGAAAACTACAATGAGCAGTTCTTC; CDR3 protein: CSATTENYNEQFF
V gene: TRBV20-1; J gene: TRBJ2-5; clone size: .; D gene: .; CDR3 DNA: TGCAGTGCCCCAGAGGGCAGCCAAGAGACCCAGTACTTC; CDR3 protein: CSAPEGSQETQYF
V gene: TRBV10-3; J gene: TRBJ1-4; clone size: few; D gene: .; CDR3 DNA: TGTGCCATCAGTGAGGACAGTAGGGCAGGTGAAAAACTGTTTTTT; CDR3 protein: CAISEDSRAGEKLFF
V gene: TRBV20-1; J gene: TRBJ2-5; clone size: once; D gene: TRBD2; CDR3 DNA: TGCAGTGCTAGTGCCCTTAGCGGGGGGGACCGGGAGACCCAGTACTTC; CDR3 protein: CSASALSGGDRETQYF
V gene: TRBV20-1; J gene: TRBJ2-7; clone size: .; D gene: .; CDR3 DNA: TGCAGTGCTAACATAGGGTACTACGAGCAGTACTTC; CDR3 protein: CSANIGYYEQYF
V gene: TRBV29-1; J gene: TRBJ2-1; clone size: .; D gene: .; CDR3 DNA: TGCAGCGGATTCCCTAGGTCCTCCTACAATGAGCAGTTCTTC; CDR3 protein: CSGFPRSSYNEQFF
V gene: TRBV6-5; J gene: TRBJ2-7; clone size: .; D gene: TRBD2; CDR3 DNA: TGTGCCAGCAGTTATGGACTAGCGGGAGTTCTCGAGCAGTACTTC; CDR3 protein: CASSYGLAGVLEQYF
V gene: TRBV6-1; J gene: TRBJ1-6; clone size: few; D gene: .; CDR3 DNA: TGTGCCAGCAGTGTTGGGACTGAGGGTTCACCCCTCCACTTT; CDR3 protein: CASSVGTEGSPLHF
V gene: TRBV14; J gene: TRBJ2-1; clone size: .; D gene: TRBD1; CDR3 DNA: TGTGCCAGCAGCCAACTCGGGACAGCTGGGACGGGCGAGCAGTTCTTC; CDR3 protein: CASSQLGTAGTGEQFF
V gene: TRBV28; J gene: TRBJ2-5; clone size: .; D gene: .; CDR3 DNA: TGTGCCAGCAGTTACACTCGGGACCAGTACTTC; CDR3 protein: CASSYTRDQYF
V gene: TRBV5-1; J gene: TRBJ2-3; clone size: few; D gene: .; CDR3 DNA: TGCGCCAGCAGCTTACCCACCCCCACAGATACGCAGTATTTT; CDR3 protein: CASSLPTPTDTQYF
V gene: TRBV5-6; J gene: TRBJ1-5; clone size: .; D gene: .; CDR3 DNA: TGTGCCAGCAGCTTGTGGTTGGATCCAAACCCTAATCAGCCCCAGCATTTT; CDR3 protein: CASSLWLDPNPNQPQHF